This T cell receptor beta chain is from a study of T-cell memory formation after mild COVID-19. CDR3 length: 13 amino acids. Germline V gene data show CDR1 as SEHNR and CDR2 as FQNEAQ (reference sequence). Trimming left V 4 bases short and J 2 bases short, with 7 bases between. TCRdb analysed the 5' RACE reads with MiXCR anew, one entry per CDR3 protein. The sample lists fewer than 650,000 distinct CDR3 sequences, approximately 15% occurring once. Material: PBMCs or a T cell subset sorted from them (not recorded which). V and J are TRBV7-9 and TRBJ2-3; D ambiguous. This TCR derives from an adult woman who had mild COVID-19 (a few samples of this study predate the infection). Cell type and time point are not known. The CDR3 coding sequence is TGTGCCAGCAGCTCCACAATCACAGATACGCAGTATTTT. It yields the protein CASSSTITDTQYF.